This T cell receptor beta chain was documented in a study of blood T cells in healthy people across ages (dated by TCRdb to 2013 to 2016). Turning to the overall study: In model experiments, template switching captured roughly one uniquely barcoded TCR beta cDNA molecule for every two T cells. Donors were grouped into four age groups: young (average 16 years), middle-aged (39), aged (around 60) and long-lived (about 90). Using deep sequencing normalized with unique cDNA molecular identifiers, the study measured how TCR beta repertoire diversity changes with age. Using the same blood draw, the study looked at two additional independent replicas of 1 million unique cDNA reads for two donors, one aged 18 to 30 and the other aged 80 or older. What the work shows at the level of the full study, not this receptor alone: Observed TCR beta diversity per million T cells fell roughly linearly with age, and a significant reduction was already apparent by age roughly 40. Estimates of total diversity based on one million sequenced T cells were considered lower bounds and underestimates. There was a strong correlation between observed TCR beta diversity and the percentage of naive T cells measured by flow cytometry. Compared with the aged group, more naive CD4+ T cells, fewer expanded clones and increased TCR diversity were shown by the long-lived group, suggesting age selection. Because donor CMV infection status was unknown, age-related changes in expanded clonotypes were potentially confounded. Bulk unsorted PBMC profiling prevented conclusive comparison of naive and antigen-experienced compartments.

With regard to this clonotype: What this receptor recognizes is not known. The input lacks base qualities; no much larger clone sits a single base away.

The donors were roughly 40 Caucasian individuals from Russia, aged 6 to 90 years, who were systemically healthy. Around 10 milliliters of peripheral blood were collected from each donor into EDTA-treated Vacutainer tubes. Ficoll-Paque density-gradient centrifugation was used to isolate PBMCs, with at least 7 million obtained per sample. Trizol reagent was used to extract total RNA from the PBMCs, yielding at least 5.5 micrograms per sample. Naive CD45RAhigh/CD27high T cell percentages were measured by flow cytometry on a PBMC aliquot from every donor. Receptors were amplified or captured by 5' RACE. Sequencer: Illumina HiSeq 2500. A second PCR of roughly 7 to 11 cycles was run with a J-beta primer mix and a sample-barcoded 5' primer. A template-switch 5' adaptor carrying 12 random nucleotides introduced a unique molecular identifier onto each TCR beta cDNA molecule. At least 3 million CDR3-containing paired-end reads were obtained from each sample. The Mint cDNA synthesis kit, primed by a TRBC-specific oligonucleotide, was used to synthesize first-strand cDNA from all RNA. After uracil-DNA glycosylase treatment, a first 18-cycle PCR used universal primers M1SS and BC2_uni_R on all cDNA. As for how the authors treated the data: For normalization, 1 million high-quality reads, each with a distinct molecular identifier, were randomly selected from each sample. Instead of being binned into consensus sequences, reads with shared molecular identifiers were discarded. MiTCR, run with a Q25 quality threshold and the strictest error-elimination algorithm, handled CDR3 identification, clonotype clustering and error correction. A nonparametric unseen species model with Euler transformation was used to estimate lower-bound total TCR beta diversity. The raw public data were reprocessed by TCRdb itself: fastp quality trimming at Q25, MiXCR clonotype calling, in-frame beta chains only. Each CDR3 protein appears once, grouped with its most common genes and DNA. TCRdb, rather than the study authors, made the V and J calls. Within this sample are about 800,000 distinct CDR3 sequences, with 25% of them counted one time only. The ten largest clones represent under 4.5% of the sample.

The sample was also reused in another study, on T cells of mothers and their children. Looking at the second paper: Nine systemically healthy Caucasian individuals, comprising three mothers and their six children, were included as donors. cDNA synthesis consumed the entire amount of extracted RNA, loaded at 1.5 ug RNA in each 15 ul reaction. In the second PCR, sample barcodes and 2-4 random nucleotides were introduced via the M1S primer. Over 8.5 million TCR beta CDR3 reads were obtained for each mother, and approximately 2.9 million reads were obtained for each child. Thymic selection shapes the output of TCR recombination in a similar way in related and unrelated pairs, and inherited differences have a minor effect. Normalized repertoire overlap was always slightly but never significantly higher in related than unrelated mother-child pairs. No persistent microchimeric T cell clones were found, with a detection sensitivity of approximately 100 clones per million clonotypes. To look for features that set related mother-child pairs apart from unrelated individuals, the researchers ran deep NGS to compare the TCR beta repertoires of mothers and children. On average, the children were approximately 11 +/- 4 years old, while the mothers were around 42 +/- 4 years old. After adapter ligation with NEBNext reagents, the libraries were sequenced on Illumina HiSeq 2000 with 100+100 nt paired-end reads. To prevent cross-contamination, the mother and child libraries were prepared a month apart and were sequenced in separate runs. For each donor, somewhere between roughly 500,000 and 2,100,000 distinct TCR beta clonotypes were identified. Naive TCR beta clonotypes were estimated from low-frequency clonotypes matched to each donor's FACS-determined naive share, without sorting.

The clonotype was recovered from a boy under 18 in good health. The specimen sequenced was blood.

Read as DNA, the sequence is TGTGCCAGCGGATTCTTAGGGTTGATAGCGGGCCAGAACACCGGGGAGCTGTTTTTT. Translated, this gives CASGFLGLIAGQNTGELFF. The chain is made from TRBV27 and TRBJ2-2, with 7 junctional bases fitting TRBD2. The junction shows trimming of 8 bases on V and 1 base on J, and the gene matches do not reach 19 bases of it. The CDR3 numbers 19 residues from cysteine through phenylalanine. Only the CDR3 portion is preserved as DNA: 57 bases, with reading frame beginning at the first base. CDR1 and CDR2 (MNHEY, SMNVEV) derive from the germline V gene (reference sequence).